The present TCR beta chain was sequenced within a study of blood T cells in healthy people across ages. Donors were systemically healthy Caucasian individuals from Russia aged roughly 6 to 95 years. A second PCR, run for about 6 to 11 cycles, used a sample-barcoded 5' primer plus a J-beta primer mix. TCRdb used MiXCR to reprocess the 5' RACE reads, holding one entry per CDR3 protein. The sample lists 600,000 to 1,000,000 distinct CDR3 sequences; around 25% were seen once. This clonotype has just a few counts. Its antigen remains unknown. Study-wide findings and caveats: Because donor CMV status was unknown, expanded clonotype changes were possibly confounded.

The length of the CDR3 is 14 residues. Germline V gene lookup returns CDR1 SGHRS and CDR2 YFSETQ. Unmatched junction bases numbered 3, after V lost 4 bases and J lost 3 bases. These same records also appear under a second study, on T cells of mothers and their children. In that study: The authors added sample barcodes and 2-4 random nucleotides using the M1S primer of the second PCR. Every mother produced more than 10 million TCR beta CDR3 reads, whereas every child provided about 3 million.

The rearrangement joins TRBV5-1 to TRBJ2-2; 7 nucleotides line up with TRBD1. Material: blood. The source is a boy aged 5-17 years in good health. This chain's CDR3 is CASSHTGDTGELFF. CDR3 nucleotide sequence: TGCGCCAGCAGCCATACAGGGGACACCGGGGAGCTGTTTTTT. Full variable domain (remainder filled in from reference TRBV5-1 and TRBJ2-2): KAGVTQTPRYLIKTRGQQVTLSCSPISGHRSVSWYQQTPGQGLQFLFEYFSETQRNKGNFPGRFSGRQFSNSRSEMNVSTLELGDSALYLCASSHTGDTGELFFGEGSRLTVL.